Below are 29 T cell receptor beta chains sequenced from a single sample in a study of T-cell reconstitution after alpha-beta-depleted transplantation in children (dated by TCRdb to about 2016). In the paper's terms, the treatment or condition label means: allogeneic hematopoietic cell transplantation with graft depleted of TCRalphabeta T cells and CD19 B cells. The library was made by PCR. These reads were obtained on an Illumina HiSeq 2500. To normalize quantification of the TCRbeta repertoire, the TCR libraries were built with molecular barcoding that relied on unique molecular identifiers. TCRdb reprocessed the public reads (quality trimming at Q25 with fastp, clone calling with MiXCR) and kept in-frame beta chains. Each entry merges the rows of one CDR3 protein and shows their most common DNA and genes. The sample table lists 300,000 to 400,000 distinct CDR3 sequences, 15% to 20% of them with a count of one. The ten largest account for approximately 44% of the sample.

Sequenced material: PBMCs, mostly from graft donor cells, taken 360 days after TCRalphabeta/CD19-depleted stem cell transplant. These receptors came from a male patient aged 2-15 years who had a stem cell transplant for acute lymphoblastic leukemia, so the T cells may come from the graft donor.

V and J are TRBV7-2 and TRBJ2-1, with TRBD2 matching 12 bases. Germline assignment: CDR1 SGHTA and CDR2 FQGNSA. The CDR3 loop spans 15 amino acids. V was clipped by 3 bases and J by 9 bases; unmatched bases: 6. The CDR3 is CASSLILAGGAEQFF. In nucleotides, the CDR3 is TGTGCCAGCAGCTTGATCCTAGCGGGAGGGGCTGAGCAGTTCTTC.

This clonotype was seen a few times. The genes are TRBV7-2 and TRBJ2-2, with TRBD2 matching over 11 bases. V shed 4 bases, J shed 2 bases, and the junction held 6 bases outside the gene matches. The CDR3 is 17 amino acids. The germline V gene has CDR1 SGHTA and CDR2 FQGNSA. The CDR3 region has the DNA TGTGCCAGCAGCTCTGGGACTAGCGGTTATAACACCGGGGAGCTGTTTTTT. Encoded protein: CASSSGTSGYNTGELFF.

The rearrangement joins TRBV28 to TRBJ2-3; the D gene is possibly TRBD2 (6 bases). CDR1 is MDHEN and CDR2 is SYDVKM in the germline V gene. V lost 5 bases and J 4 bases, leaving 10 bases between the germline ends. This CDR3 spans 13 amino acids. CDR3 bases: TGTGCCAGCAGTGACCCTAGCGCAGATACGCAGTATTTT. Protein product: CASSDPSADTQYF.

This clonotype was seen a handful of times. CDR3 sequence: CASSLDGTDNSPLHF. For the CDR3, the DNA is TGCGCCAGCAGCCTAGACGGGACAGACAATTCACCCCTCCACTTT. This chain links TRBV4-3 with TRBJ1-6, with TRBD1 matching over 7 bases. The CDR3 contains 15 residues. J gave up 7 bases and V 4 bases, and 7 bases lay outside the gene matches. Germline assignment: CDR1 LGHNA and CDR2 YSLEER.

The table lists this clonotype with many counts. The chain links TRBV5-1 to TRBJ2-7; 9 bases agree with TRBD2. V lost 0 bases to trimming and J lost 3 bases; unmatched junction nucleotides: 4. Germline CDR1 SGHRS, CDR2 YFSETQ. This CDR3 comprises 15 residues. The DNA for the CDR3 is TGCGCCAGCAGCTTGGATGCGGGAGGGCTCTACGAGCAGTACTTC. This gives the protein CASSLDAGGLYEQYF.

At least ten counts were recorded for this clonotype. V usage is TRBV28 and J usage is TRBJ2-1, with TRBD2 matching over 15 bases. Losses at the gene ends were 7 bases for V and 5 bases for J; bases not matched to a gene: 12. This CDR3 region has 18 residues. Germline CDR1 is MDHEN and CDR2 is SYDVKM. CDR3 sequence: CASIPPRGLAGGDNEQFF. The DNA for the CDR3 is TGTGCCAGCATCCCCCCTCGGGGACTAGCGGGAGGCGACAATGAGCAGTTCTTC. The full variable domain, completed using reference TRBV28 and TRBJ2-1, is DVKVTQSSRYLVKRTGEKVFLECVQDMDHENMFWYRQDPGLGLRLIYFSYDVKMKEKGDIPEGYSVSREKKERFSLILESASTNQTSMYLCASIPPRGLAGGDNEQFFGPGTRLTVL.

This clonotype appeared a few times. The J gene is TRBJ2-5, the V gene TRBV14, with TRBD2 as a possible D gene (6 bases). This CDR3 has 14 amino acids. Looked up from germline, CDR1 is SGHDN and CDR2 is FVKESK. Trimming stripped 2 bases from V and 5 bases from J, with 12 bases between. The CDR3 region is CASSQTSLKETQYF. CDR3 nucleotides: TGTGCCAGCAGCCAAACTAGCCTGAAGGAGACCCAGTACTTC.

The table lists this clonotype with a few counts. The rearrangement links TRBV4-2 to TRBJ2-1; 11 bases line up with TRBD2. Germline assignment: CDR1 LGHNA and CDR2 YNFKEQ. The CDR3 spans 15 residues. The ends lost 1 base at V and 9 bases at J; junction bases unmatched: 5. CDR3 residues: CASSQVAGGGSEQFF. CDR3 coding DNA: TGTGCCAGCAGCCAAGTAGCGGGAGGGGGAAGTGAGCAGTTCTTC.

In its sample, this clonotype was seen a few times. The V gene is TRBV27, the J gene TRBJ2-5; 8 bases fit TRBD2. Germline values: CDR1 MNHEY, CDR2 SMNVEV (reference sequence). There are 15 residues in the CDR3. V lost 5 bases, J lost 5 bases, and 10 bases stayed unmatched. The CDR3 is CASSPWTSLRETQYF. CDR3 DNA sequence: TGTGCCAGCAGTCCCTGGACTAGCCTAAGGGAGACCCAGTACTTC.

At least ten counts were recorded for this clonotype. The chain is built from TRBV24-1 and TRBJ2-3; D unresolved. The ends were cut back, 3 bases at V and 0 bases at J, with 12 bases in the middle. The germline gives CDR1 KGHDR, CDR2 SFDVKD. This CDR3 spans 16 amino acids. The CDR3 region is CATSDADGPSTDTQYF. The DNA of the CDR3 is TGTGCCACCAGTGATGCCGACGGGCCTAGCACAGATACGCAGTATTTT.

Here the CDR3 reads CASSLPQTAGGAYYEQYF. Here the CDR3 DNA reads TGCGCCAGCAGCTTGCCACAGACTGCAGGGGGCGCCTACTACGAGCAGTACTTC. The chain has TRBV5-1 and TRBJ2-7; 8 bases are shared with TRBD1. This CDR3 has 18 residues. CDR1 and CDR2 from the germline V gene are SGHRS and YFSETQ. V was clipped by 1 base and J by 3 bases; unmatched bases: 15.

This chain uses TRBV4-3 with TRBJ2-1, with 16 positions matching TRBD2. This CDR3 region has 16 residues. In germline, CDR1 is LGHNA, CDR2 YSLEER. Trimming took 0 bases from V and 13 from J; bases not matched to a gene: 6. CDR3 protein: CASSQEGTSGRAQQFF. The CDR3 nucleotides are TGCGCCAGCAGCCAAGAGGGGACTAGCGGGAGGGCGCAACAGTTCTTC.

This clonotype was observed a few times. The rearrangement links TRBV6-2 or TRBV6-3 to TRBJ2-5; the match to TRBD2 covers 12 bases. Trimming removed 4 bases from V and 5 bases from J; junction bases left unmatched: 11. Germline CDR1 and CDR2: MNHEY and SVGEGT. This CDR3 comprises 17 residues. This CDR3 is CASSWPPGLAGLETQYF. DNA for the CDR3: TGTGCCAGCAGTTGGCCCCCGGGACTAGCGGGCTTGGAGACCCAGTACTTC.

There are many counts of this clonotype. This chain uses TRBV5-1 with TRBJ2-3, with D perhaps matching TRBD1 (5 bases). The CDR3 extends over 16 amino acids. Trimming cost V 0 bases and J 4 bases, with 15 bases left between them. CDR1 and CDR2 from the germline V gene are SGHRS and YFSETQ. CDR3 region: CASSLGLDGAADTQYF. CDR3 in DNA: TGCGCCAGCAGCTTGGGATTGGATGGGGCCGCAGATACGCAGTATTTT.

The chain recombines TRBV12-3 or TRBV12-4 with TRBJ1-2; a weak D match, TRBD1 (5 bases). The CDR3 consists of 13 residues. Trimming removed 5 bases at V and 2 bases at J, with 9 bases between. CDR3 DNA sequence: TGTGCCAGCAGTGCGGGGGGGAACTATGGCTACACCTTC. Its protein is CASSAGGNYGYTF.

J is TRBJ1-1 and V is TRBV4-3; TRBD1 matches at 7 bases. This CDR3 has 17 amino acids. V shed 2 bases and J 1 base; nucleotides not matched to a gene: 10. CDR1 and CDR2 from the germline V gene are LGHNA and YSLEER. In DNA, the CDR3 is TGCGCCAGCAGCCAAAGAGGGGGCGCGCGGTGGAACACTGAAGCTTTCTTT. It encodes CASSQRGGARWNTEAFF.

The chain employs TRBV18 and TRBJ1-4; perhaps TRBD1 as D (6 bases). The CDR3 is made up of 15 amino acids. The V end was cut by 2 bases, the J end by 7 bases, with 14 bases between. Germline V gene sequence: CDR1 KGHSH, CDR2 LQKENI. CDR3 sequence (DNA): TGTGCCAGCTCACCAAGGACAGCCAATCTTGAAAAACTGTTTTTT. Amino acid sequence: CASSPRTANLEKLFF.

This clonotype has a handful of counts. This chain links TRBV28 with TRBJ2-7; 14 bases align to TRBD2. The CDR3 has 17 residues. Germline CDR1 is MDHEN and CDR2 is SYDVKM. V shed 4 bases, J shed 5 bases, and the junction held 10 bases outside the gene matches. In DNA, the CDR3 is TGTGCCAGCAGTTCGATTCAGGGACTAGCGGGAGTCCACGAGCAGTACTTC. This encodes CASSSIQGLAGVHEQYF.

This clonotype was seen only a few times. The J gene is TRBJ2-4, the V gene TRBV5-1; D may correspond to TRBD1 or TRBD2 (6 bases each). CDR1 and CDR2 from the germline V gene are SGHRS and YFSETQ. With 0 bases removed from V and 2 bases from J, the gap between germline ends came to 12 bases. There are 16 residues in the CDR3. DNA for the CDR3: TGCGCCAGCAGCTTGGAGGGGGGACTGTCCAAAAACATTCAGTACTTC. As protein: CASSLEGGLSKNIQYF.

V and J are TRBV10-3 and TRBJ2-1; 9 bases line up with TRBD2. From germline, CDR1 is ENHRY and CDR2 SYGVKD. CDR3 size: 13 residues. J was trimmed by 6 bases and V by 9 bases; bases with no gene match: 6. CDR3 residues: CAIGTSRSNEQFF. In DNA form, the CDR3 reads TGTGCCATTGGGACTAGCAGGAGCAATGAGCAGTTCTTC.

This clonotype showed up many times. The J gene is TRBJ1-6, the V gene TRBV12-3 or TRBV12-4; possible D gene TRBD1, 5 bases. The ends were cut back, 6 bases at V and 9 bases at J, with 15 bases in the middle. This CDR3 has 14 residues. The CDR3 sequence is CASRPGTDFSPLHF. The CDR3 DNA sequence: TGTGCCAGCAGGCCCGGGACGGACTTTTCACCCCTCCACTTT.

The chain employs TRBV6-2 or TRBV6-3 and TRBJ2-1; D is undetermined. The CDR3 is 16 residues long. Trimming removed 3 bases from V and 6 bases from J, with 18 bases in between. Germline V gene sequence: CDR1 MNHEY, CDR2 SVGEGT. This CDR3 is CASSYSNADASNEQFF. The CDR3 nucleotides read TGTGCCAGCAGTTATTCAAATGCGGACGCCTCCAATGAGCAGTTCTTC.

The genes are TRBV6-1 and TRBJ2-1; a weak D match, TRBD2 (6 bases). This CDR3 region has 15 residues. V lost 5 bases and J lost 10, with 21 bases in between. Looked up from germline, CDR1 is MNHNS and CDR2 is SASEGT. The CDR3 reads CASSRLKPIADEQFF. DNA of the CDR3: TGTGCCAGCAGTCGCCTAAAGCCTATAGCGGACGAGCAGTTCTTC.

Only a few counts were recorded for this clonotype. The V call is TRBV29-1, the J call TRBJ2-2; 10 bases map to TRBD2. The CDR3 has 16 amino acids. V trimming: 4 bases; J trimming: 5 bases; junction bases outside the gene matches: 10. Germline CDR1 and CDR2: SQVTM and ANQGSEA. CDR3 loop: CSVAGGGLAATGELFF. The CDR3 DNA sequence: TGCAGCGTTGCGGGCGGTGGACTAGCGGCGACCGGGGAGCTGTTTTTT.

The chain has TRBV11-3 and TRBJ2-5; no reliable D call. V was clipped by 4 bases and J by 1 base, with 7 bases between them. Germline V gene data show CDR1 as SGHNT and CDR2 as YENEEA. CDR3 length equals 13 residues. CDR3 nucleotide sequence: TGTGCCAGCAGCTCGTGGGGCCAAGAGACCCAGTACTTC. Translated: CASSSWGQETQYF. Supplemented by reference TRBV11-3 and TRBJ2-5, the full variable domain reads EAGVVQSPRYKIIEKKQPVAFWCNPISGHNTLYWYLQNLGQGPELLIRYENEEAVDDSQLPKDRFSAERLKGVDSTLKIQPAELGDSAVYLCASSSWGQETQYFGPGTRLLVL.

This clonotype came up a few times. This chain joins TRBV7-3 and TRBJ2-1; D gene uncertain. V was cut by 2 bases and J by 4 bases, with 15 bases left in between. The CDR3 totals 16 residues. Germline CDR1 SGHTA, CDR2 FQGTGA. The CDR3 region has the DNA TGTGCCAGCAGCTTACTAGTCGGGCAGAAATACAATGAGCAGTTCTTC. Translating it yields CASSLLVGQKYNEQFF.

Written as DNA, the CDR3 is TGTGCCAGCAGCTTGGCAGGGGCGTGGGGACAAGAGACCCAGTACTTC. Its translation is CASSLAGAWGQETQYF. The chain links TRBV7-8 to TRBJ2-5, with D maybe TRBD1 (6 bases). The V end lost 3 bases, the J end lost 2 bases, and 16 bases lay between the germline ends. CDR1 and CDR2 from the germline V gene are SGHVS and FQNEAQ. The CDR3 sequence is 16 residues long.

This clonotype occurred many times. This chain uses TRBV6-2 or TRBV6-3 with TRBJ2-7; D uncertain. The V end lost 2 bases, the J end lost 5 bases, and 13 bases lay between the germline ends. This CDR3 spans 14 amino acids. Per the germline V gene, CDR1 is MNHEY and CDR2 is SVGEGT. The CDR3 DNA reads as TGTGCCAGCAGTTACGCCGGTTCGGCGGACGAGCAGTACTTC. It codes for CASSYAGSADEQYF.

This clonotype appeared many times. This chain connects TRBV11-2 to TRBJ2-2; TRBD2 matches at 7 bases. The CDR3 is made up of 14 amino acids. J lost 5 bases, V lost 6 bases, and 6 bases had no gene match. Germline lookup yields CDR1 SGHAT and CDR2 FQNNGV. CDR3 nucleotide sequence: TGTGCCAGCAGTTTACTAGCGAGGACCGGGGAGCTGTTTTTT. Amino acids: CASSLLARTGELFF.